Listed below are T cell receptor beta chains from one sample, sequenced in a study of blood T cell repertoires in COVID-19. Measured with immunoSEQ multiplex PCR; TCRdb has only the in-frame clones, and not every one. This table holds 150,000 to 180,000 clones, around 79% found once. The specimen sequenced was peripheral blood. All receptors come from a man older than 75 with acute or convalescent COVID-19. Both conserved end residues are part of each CDR3. Each record gives: V gene, D gene, J gene, clone size, CDR3 DNA, CDR3 protein. A D gene is named only where the DNA matches it firmly. Expanded clones are given a class, and other clones once, few, many or no size at all.

V gene: TRBV11-2
D gene: TRBD1
J gene: TRBJ2-7
clone size: NA
CDR3 DNA: TGTGCCAGCAGCTTAAGGGACAGGGGTCCCTACGAGCAGTACTTC
CDR3 protein: CASSLRDRGPYEQYF

V gene: TRBV25-1
D gene: NA
J gene: TRBJ1-2
clone size: NA
CDR3 DNA: TGTGCCAGCAGTGCAGGTGATCCCTCTAACTATGGCTACACCTTC
CDR3 protein: CASSAGDPSNYGYTF

V gene: TRBV4-3
D gene: TRBD1
J gene: TRBJ1-1
clone size: once
CDR3 DNA: TGCGCCAGCAGCCAAGCAACGGACAGGGGGGCTTTCTTT
CDR3 protein: CASSQATDRGAFF

V gene: TRBV5-1
D gene: NA
J gene: TRBJ2-6
clone size: NA
CDR3 DNA: TGCGCCAGCAGCTTGGCTGGGGGGGCCGGGGCCAACGTCCTGACTTTC
CDR3 protein: CASSLAGGAGANVLTF

V gene: TRBV5-8
D gene: NA
J gene: TRBJ2-2
clone size: once
CDR3 DNA: TGTGCCAGCACGACCACCCTGGGCCGGACCGGGGAGCTGTTTTTT
CDR3 protein: CASTTTLGRTGELFF

V gene: TRBV4-2
D gene: NA
J gene: TRBJ1-6
clone size: few
CDR3 DNA: TGTGCCAGCAGCCAAGATTTTCGAATCGGGGCCTATAATTCACCCCTCCACTTT
CDR3 protein: CASSQDFRIGAYNSPLHF

V gene: TRBV7-6
D gene: TRBD2
J gene: TRBJ2-4
clone size: NA
CDR3 DNA: TGTGCCAGCAGCTTAGGATTGGGCGGGGGGACTAAAAACATTCAGTACTTC
CDR3 protein: CASSLGLGGGTKNIQYF

V gene: TRBV7-8
D gene: TRBD1
J gene: TRBJ2-2
clone size: NA
CDR3 DNA: TGTGCCAGCAGCTCCCGGGACAGAAACACCGGGGAGCTGTTTTTT
CDR3 protein: CASSSRDRNTGELFF

V gene: TRBV6-2/TRBV6-3
D gene: TRBD1
J gene: TRBJ2-7
clone size: NA
CDR3 DNA: TGTGCCAGCAGTTACTCGAGCCAGGGGGCGGTTTTATACGAGCAGTACTTC
CDR3 protein: CASSYSSQGAVLYEQYF

V gene: TRBV2
D gene: NA
J gene: TRBJ1-2
clone size: NA
CDR3 DNA: TGTGCCAGCAGTGACGGGATCTATGGCTACACCTTC
CDR3 protein: CASSDGIYGYTF

V gene: TRBV12-5
D gene: NA
J gene: TRBJ2-2
clone size: NA
CDR3 DNA: TGTGCTAGTGCCCAACCAGTCATTTACACCGGGGAGCTGTTTTTT
CDR3 protein: CASAQPVIYTGELFF

V gene: TRBV20-1
D gene: NA
J gene: TRBJ1-1
clone size: NA
CDR3 DNA: TGCAGTGCCAGAGGGGCAGGGGAAGCTTTCTTT
CDR3 protein: CSARGAGEAFF

V gene: TRBV5-1
D gene: TRBD1
J gene: TRBJ1-2
clone size: NA
CDR3 DNA: TGCGCCAGCCGTACAGGGGGCGACTATGGCTACACCTTC
CDR3 protein: CASRTGGDYGYTF

V gene: TRBV3-1/TRBV3-2
D gene: NA
J gene: TRBJ2-5
clone size: once
CDR3 DNA: TGTGCCAGCAGCCAAGATCGACTGGTAGAGACCCAGTACTTC
CDR3 protein: CASSQDRLVETQYF

V gene: TRBV5-1
D gene: TRBD1
J gene: TRBJ1-4
clone size: few
CDR3 DNA: TGCGCCAGCAGCGCGGGACAGAGTAATGAAAAACTGTTTTTT
CDR3 protein: CASSAGQSNEKLFF

V gene: TRBV6-5
D gene: NA
J gene: TRBJ2-1
clone size: NA
CDR3 DNA: TGTGCCAGCAGCCTAATTATGAATGAGCAGTTCTTC
CDR3 protein: CASSLIMNEQFF

V gene: TRBV3-1/TRBV3-2
D gene: TRBD2
J gene: TRBJ2-2
clone size: NA
CDR3 DNA: TGTGCCAGCAGCCAAATGCGGGGGGCGGGCACCGGGGAGCTGTTTTTT
CDR3 protein: CASSQMRGAGTGELFF

V gene: TRBV4-2
D gene: TRBD1
J gene: TRBJ1-2
clone size: few
CDR3 DNA: TGTGCCAGCAGCCAAGAAAGAGGGGGCGCCCGTGGCTACACCTTC
CDR3 protein: CASSQERGGARGYTF

V gene: TRBV30
D gene: TRBD2
J gene: TRBJ2-5
clone size: NA
CDR3 DNA: TGTGCCTGGAGTACCGGGACTAGCGGGGGGTACCAAGAGACCCAGTACTTC
CDR3 protein: CAWSTGTSGGYQETQYF

V gene: TRBV28
D gene: NA
J gene: TRBJ1-1
clone size: NA
CDR3 DNA: TGTGCCAGCAGTTCTTTCAGGGTAGGCACTGAAGCTTTCTTT
CDR3 protein: CASSSFRVGTEAFF

V gene: TRBV7-9
D gene: NA
J gene: TRBJ1-1
clone size: NA
CDR3 DNA: TGTGCCAGCAGCTCCGAAACAGGGCAGAACACTGAAGCTTTCTTT
CDR3 protein: CASSSETGQNTEAFF

V gene: TRBV7-6
D gene: NA
J gene: TRBJ1-3
clone size: NA
CDR3 DNA: TGTGCCAGCAGCTTGGAGGTTGCCCCTGGAAACACCATATATTTT
CDR3 protein: CASSLEVAPGNTIYF

V gene: TRBV19
D gene: TRBD2
J gene: TRBJ2-1
clone size: NA
CDR3 DNA: TGTGCCAGTATCTCCCTAGCGGGGGGCTACCAGGATGTGCAGTTCTTC
CDR3 protein: CASISLAGGYQDVQFF

V gene: TRBV5-5
D gene: NA
J gene: TRBJ2-2
clone size: NA
CDR3 DNA: TGTGCCAGCAGCTTGTTACCCGGGGGCACCGGGGAGCTGTTTTTT
CDR3 protein: CASSLLPGGTGELFF

V gene: TRBV7-3
D gene: TRBD1
J gene: TRBJ1-1
clone size: NA
CDR3 DNA: TGTGCCAGCAGCCCCGGGACAGGGTTGGTAGGCACTGAAGCTTTCTTT
CDR3 protein: CASSPGTGLVGTEAFF

V gene: TRBV7-7
D gene: NA
J gene: TRBJ2-2
clone size: NA
CDR3 DNA: TGTGCTAGCAGCTCTCGGGAGGGGGCATACACCGGGGAGCTGTTTTTT
CDR3 protein: CASSSREGAYTGELFF

V gene: TRBV7-9
D gene: TRBD1
J gene: TRBJ1-2
clone size: NA
CDR3 DNA: TGTGCCAGCAGCTTAGACGCCGGGACAGGGGCGGGCTACACCTTC
CDR3 protein: CASSLDAGTGAGYTF

V gene: TRBV3-1/TRBV3-2
D gene: NA
J gene: TRBJ2-1
clone size: NA
CDR3 DNA: TGTGCCAGCAGCCAAAGGTGGGGGGGCGTCCAAAATGAGCAGTTCTTC
CDR3 protein: CASSQRWGGVQNEQFF

V gene: TRBV5-1
D gene: NA
J gene: TRBJ2-5
clone size: NA
CDR3 DNA: TGCGCCAGCAGCTTGGTTCCAGGTTCGGAGACCCAGTACTTC
CDR3 protein: CASSLVPGSETQYF